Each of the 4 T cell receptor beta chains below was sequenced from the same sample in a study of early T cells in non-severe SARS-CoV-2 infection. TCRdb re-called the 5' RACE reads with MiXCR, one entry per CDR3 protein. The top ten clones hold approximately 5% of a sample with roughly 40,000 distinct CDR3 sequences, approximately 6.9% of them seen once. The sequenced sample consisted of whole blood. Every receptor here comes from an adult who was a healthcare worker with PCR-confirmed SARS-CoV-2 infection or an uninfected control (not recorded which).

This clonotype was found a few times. The CDR3 loop reads CASSEGLAGQETQYF. The CDR3 DNA is TGTGCCAGCAGTGAAGGACTAGCGGGGCAAGAGACCCAGTACTTC. J is TRBJ2-5 and V is TRBV25-1; TRBD2 agrees at 12 bases. The germline CDR1 and CDR2 sequences are MGHDK and SYGVNS. The CDR3 spans 15 residues. V gave up 2 bases and J gave up 2 bases; unmatched junction bases: 0.

As DNA, the CDR3 is TGCAGTGCTGAGCCGGGACAGGCCTCCCTTGGCAATCAGCCCCAGCATTTT. Translating gives CSAEPGQASLGNQPQHF. The chain combines TRBV20-1 with TRBJ1-5; 8 bases fit TRBD1. The CDR3 extends over 17 amino acids. Losses at the gene ends were 5 bases for V and 2 bases for J; bases not matched to a gene: 14. CDR1 is DFQATT, CDR2 SNEGSKA, per germline (reference sequence).

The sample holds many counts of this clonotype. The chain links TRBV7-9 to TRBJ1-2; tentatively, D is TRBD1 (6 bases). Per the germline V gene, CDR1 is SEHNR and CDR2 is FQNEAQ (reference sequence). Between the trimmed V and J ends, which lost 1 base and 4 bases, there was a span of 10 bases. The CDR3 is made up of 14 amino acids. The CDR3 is CASSLVGTPYGYTF. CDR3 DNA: TGTGCCAGCAGCTTAGTGGGGACACCCTATGGCTACACCTTC.

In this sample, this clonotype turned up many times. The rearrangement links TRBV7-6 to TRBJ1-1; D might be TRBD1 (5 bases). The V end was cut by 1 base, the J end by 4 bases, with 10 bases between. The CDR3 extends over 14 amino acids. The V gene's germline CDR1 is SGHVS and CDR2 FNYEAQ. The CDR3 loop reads CASSLGDRTTEAFF. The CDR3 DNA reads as TGTGCCAGCAGCTTAGGTGACAGAACCACTGAAGCTTTCTTT. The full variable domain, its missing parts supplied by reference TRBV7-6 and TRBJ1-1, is GAGVSQSPRYKVTKRGQDVALRCDPISGHVSLYWYRQALGQGPEFLTYFNYEAQQDKSGLPNDRFSAERPEGSISTLTIQRTEQRDSAMYRCASSLGDRTTEAFFGQGTRLTVV.